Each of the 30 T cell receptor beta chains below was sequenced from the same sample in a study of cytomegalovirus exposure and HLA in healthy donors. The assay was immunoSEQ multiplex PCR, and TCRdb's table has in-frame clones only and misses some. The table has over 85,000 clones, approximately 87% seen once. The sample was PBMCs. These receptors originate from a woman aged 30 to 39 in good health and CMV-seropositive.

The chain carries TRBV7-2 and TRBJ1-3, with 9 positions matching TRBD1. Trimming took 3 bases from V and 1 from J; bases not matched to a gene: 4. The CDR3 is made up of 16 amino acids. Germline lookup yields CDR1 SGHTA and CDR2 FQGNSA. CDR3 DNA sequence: TGTGCCAGCAGCTTTGTGGGACAGGGATCTGGAAACACCATATATTTT. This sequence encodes CASSFVGQGSGNTIYF.

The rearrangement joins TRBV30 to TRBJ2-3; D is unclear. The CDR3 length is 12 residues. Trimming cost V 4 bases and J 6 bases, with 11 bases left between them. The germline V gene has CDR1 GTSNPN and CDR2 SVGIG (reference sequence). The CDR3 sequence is CAWIRGGDTQYF. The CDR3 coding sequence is TGTGCCTGGATTCGAGGTGGTGATACGCAGTATTTT.

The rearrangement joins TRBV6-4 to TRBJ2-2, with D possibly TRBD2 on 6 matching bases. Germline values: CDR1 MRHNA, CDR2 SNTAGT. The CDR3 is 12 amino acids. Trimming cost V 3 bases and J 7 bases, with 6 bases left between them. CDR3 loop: CASSERGGELFF. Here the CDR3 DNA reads TGTGCCAGCAGTGAGCGGGGCGGGGAGCTGTTTTTT.

CDR3 nucleotide sequence: TGCAGCGTTGGACTAGAAGAGACCCAGTACTTC. Amino acid sequence: CSVGLEETQYF. The chain carries TRBV29-1 and TRBJ2-5; D may be TRBD2 (6 bases). Germline-derived CDR1 and CDR2 are SQVTM and ANQGSEA. The CDR3 has 11 amino acids. Trimming removed 4 bases at V and 3 bases at J, with 6 bases between.

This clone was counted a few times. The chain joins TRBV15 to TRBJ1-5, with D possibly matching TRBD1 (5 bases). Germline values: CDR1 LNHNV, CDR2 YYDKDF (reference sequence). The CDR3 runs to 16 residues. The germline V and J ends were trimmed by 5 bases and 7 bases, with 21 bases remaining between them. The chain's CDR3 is CATSPQSGTGWQPQHF. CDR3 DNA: TGTGCCACCAGCCCACAGTCCGGTACAGGATGGCAGCCCCAGCATTTT.

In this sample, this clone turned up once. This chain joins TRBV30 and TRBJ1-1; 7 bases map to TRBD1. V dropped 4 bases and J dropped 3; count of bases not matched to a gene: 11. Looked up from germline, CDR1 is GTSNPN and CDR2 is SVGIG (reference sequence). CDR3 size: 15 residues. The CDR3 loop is CAWTQGVPSDTEAFF. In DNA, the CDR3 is TGTGCCTGGACGCAGGGGGTACCTTCGGACACTGAAGCTTTCTTT.

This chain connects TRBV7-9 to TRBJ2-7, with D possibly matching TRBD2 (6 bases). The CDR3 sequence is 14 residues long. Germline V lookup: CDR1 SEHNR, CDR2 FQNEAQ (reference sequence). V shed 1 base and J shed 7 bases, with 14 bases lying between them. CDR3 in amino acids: CASSLGGGTGEQYF. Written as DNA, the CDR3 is TGTGCCAGCAGCTTAGGCGGCGGGACGGGGGAGCAGTACTTC. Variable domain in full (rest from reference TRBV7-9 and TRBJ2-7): DTGVSQNPRHKITKRGQNVTFRCDPISEHNRLYWYRQTLGQGPEFLTYFQNEAQLEKSRLLSDRFSAERPKGSFSTLEIQRTEQGDSAMYLCASSLGGGTGEQYFGPGTRLTVT.

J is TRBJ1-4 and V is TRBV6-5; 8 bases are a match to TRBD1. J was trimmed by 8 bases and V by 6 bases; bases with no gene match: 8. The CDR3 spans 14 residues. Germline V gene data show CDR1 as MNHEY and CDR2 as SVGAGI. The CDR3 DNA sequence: TGTGCCAGCAGGCCGTCGCGGACAGGGGAAAAACTGTTTTTT. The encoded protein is CASRPSRTGEKLFF.

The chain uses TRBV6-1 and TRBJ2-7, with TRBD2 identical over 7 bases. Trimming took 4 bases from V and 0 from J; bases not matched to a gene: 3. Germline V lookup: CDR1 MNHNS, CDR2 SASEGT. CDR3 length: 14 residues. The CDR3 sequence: CASSGGGSSYEQYF. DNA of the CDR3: TGTGCCAGCAGTGGGGGGGGGAGCTCCTACGAGCAGTACTTC.

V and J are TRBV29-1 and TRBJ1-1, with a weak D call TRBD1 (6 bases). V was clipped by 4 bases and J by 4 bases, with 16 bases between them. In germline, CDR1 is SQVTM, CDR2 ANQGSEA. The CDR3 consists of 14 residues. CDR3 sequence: CSVVVQGWFTEAFF. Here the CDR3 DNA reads TGCAGCGTTGTCGTTCAGGGGTGGTTCACTGAAGCTTTCTTT.

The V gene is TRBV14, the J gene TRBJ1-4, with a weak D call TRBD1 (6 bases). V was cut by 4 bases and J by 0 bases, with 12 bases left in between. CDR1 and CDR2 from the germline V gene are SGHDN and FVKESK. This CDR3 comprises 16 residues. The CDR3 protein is CASSLTGGATNEKLFF. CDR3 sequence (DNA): TGTGCCAGCAGCCTGACAGGTGGTGCAACTAATGAAAAACTGTTTTTT. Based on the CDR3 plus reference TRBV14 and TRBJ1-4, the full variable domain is EAGVTQFPSHSVIEKGQTVTLRCDPISGHDNLYWYRRVMGKEIKFLLHFVKESKQDESGMPNNRFLAERTGGTYSTLKVQPAELEDSGVYFCASSLTGGATNEKLFFGSGTQLSVL.

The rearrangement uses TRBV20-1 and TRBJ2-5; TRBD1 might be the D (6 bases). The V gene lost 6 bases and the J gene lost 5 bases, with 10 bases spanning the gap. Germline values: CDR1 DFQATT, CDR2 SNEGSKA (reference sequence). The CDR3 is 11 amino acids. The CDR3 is CSARQVETQYF. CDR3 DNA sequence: TGCAGTGCCCGACAGGTCGAGACCCAGTACTTC.

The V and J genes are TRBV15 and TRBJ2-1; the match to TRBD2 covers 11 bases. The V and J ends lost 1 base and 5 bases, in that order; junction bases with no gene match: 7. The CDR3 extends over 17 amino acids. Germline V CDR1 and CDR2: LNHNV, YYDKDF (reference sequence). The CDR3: CATSRAGLADLHNEQFF. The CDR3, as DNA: TGTGCCACCAGCAGAGCGGGACTAGCGGACCTCCACAATGAGCAGTTCTTC.

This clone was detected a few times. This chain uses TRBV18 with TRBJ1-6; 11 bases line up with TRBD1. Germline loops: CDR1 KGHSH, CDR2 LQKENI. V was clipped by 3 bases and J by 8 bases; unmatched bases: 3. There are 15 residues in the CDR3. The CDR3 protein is CASSPGQGGDSPLHF. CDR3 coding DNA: TGTGCCAGCTCACCGGGACAGGGGGGAGATTCACCCCTCCACTTT. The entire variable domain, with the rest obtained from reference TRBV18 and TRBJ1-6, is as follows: NAGVMQNPRHLVRRRGQEARLRCSPMKGHSHVYWYRQLPEEGLKFMVYLQKENIIDESGMPKERFSAEFPKEGPSILRIQQVVRGDSAAYFCASSPGQGGDSPLHFGNGTRLTVT.

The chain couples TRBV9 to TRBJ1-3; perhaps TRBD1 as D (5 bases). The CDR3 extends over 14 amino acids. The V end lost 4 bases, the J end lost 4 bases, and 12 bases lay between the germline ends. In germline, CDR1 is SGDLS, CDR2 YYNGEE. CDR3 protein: CASSSRVGGNTIYF. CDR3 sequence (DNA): TGTGCCAGCAGCAGCAGGGTAGGAGGAAACACCATATATTTT.

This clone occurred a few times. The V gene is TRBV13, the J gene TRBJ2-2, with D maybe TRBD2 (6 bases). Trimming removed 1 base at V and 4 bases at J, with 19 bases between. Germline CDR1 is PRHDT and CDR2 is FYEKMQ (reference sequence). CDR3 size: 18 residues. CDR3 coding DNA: TGTGCCAGCAGCTTAGTCGAGTACGGCGGAGGGGTCACCGGGGAGCTGTTTTTT. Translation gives CASSLVEYGGGVTGELFF. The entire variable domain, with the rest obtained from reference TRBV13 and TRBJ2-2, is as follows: AAGVIQSPRHLIKEKRETATLKCYPIPRHDTVYWYQQGPGQDPQFLISFYEKMQSDKGSIPDRFSAQQFSDYHSELNMSSLELGDSALYFCASSLVEYGGGVTGELFFGEGSRLTVL.

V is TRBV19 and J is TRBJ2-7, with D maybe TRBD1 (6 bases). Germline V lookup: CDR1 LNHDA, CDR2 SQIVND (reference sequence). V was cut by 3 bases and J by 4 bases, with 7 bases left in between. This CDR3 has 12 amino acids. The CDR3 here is CASSMGTYEQYF. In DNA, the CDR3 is TGTGCCAGTAGTATGGGGACATACGAGCAGTACTTC.

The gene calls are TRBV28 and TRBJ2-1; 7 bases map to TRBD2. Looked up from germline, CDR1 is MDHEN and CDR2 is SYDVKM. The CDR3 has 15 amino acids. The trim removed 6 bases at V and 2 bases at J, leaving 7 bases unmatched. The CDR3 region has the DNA TGTGCCAGCAGAGTGGGACTATCCCCCTACAATGAGCAGTTCTTC. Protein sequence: CASRVGLSPYNEQFF.

For the CDR3, the DNA is TGCGCCAGCAGTGAAGTACCCCCGAGGAACACCATATATTTT. Protein: CASSEVPPRNTIYF. The J gene is TRBJ1-3, the V gene TRBV10-2; D is unresolved. Deletions cut 3 bases from V and 7 bases from J, with 13 bases between. The CDR3 is made up of 14 amino acids. Germline CDR1 WSHSY, CDR2 SAAADI.

CDR3 nucleotides: TGTGCCAGCAGTCCGGGACAGGCGGGGAATCAGCCCCAGCATTTT. This gives the protein CASSPGQAGNQPQHF. The chain carries TRBV27 and TRBJ1-5; 8 bases are a match to TRBD1. CDR1 is MNHEY and CDR2 is SMNVEV in the germline V gene (reference sequence). J lost 4 bases, V lost 5 bases, and 7 bases had no gene match. The CDR3 is made up of 15 amino acids.

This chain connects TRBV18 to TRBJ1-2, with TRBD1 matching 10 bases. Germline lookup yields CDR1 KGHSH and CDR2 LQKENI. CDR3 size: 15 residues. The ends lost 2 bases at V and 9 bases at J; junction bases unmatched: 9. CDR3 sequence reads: CASSPGQGGADRYTF. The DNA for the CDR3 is TGTGCCAGCTCACCAGGACAGGGGGGCGCGGATCGCTACACCTTC. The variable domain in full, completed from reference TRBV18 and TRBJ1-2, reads NAGVMQNPRHLVRRRGQEARLRCSPMKGHSHVYWYRQLPEEGLKFMVYLQKENIIDESGMPKERFSAEFPKEGPSILRIQQVVRGDSAAYFCASSPGQGGADRYTFGSGTRLTVV.

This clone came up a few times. CDR3 bases: TGTGCCAGTAGCCAGATAAATTCACCCCTCCACTTT. It encodes CASSQINSPLHF. The chain couples TRBV19 to TRBJ1-6; no clear D. The CDR3 is made up of 12 amino acids. Trimming left V 6 bases short and J 7 bases short, with 7 bases between. Looked up from germline, CDR1 is LNHDA and CDR2 is SQIVND (reference sequence). Drawing the rest from reference TRBV19 and TRBJ1-6, the complete variable domain is DGGITQSPKYLFRKEGQNVTLSCEQNLNHDAMYWYRQDPGQGLRLIYYSQIVNDFQKGDIAEGYSVSREKKESFPLTVTSAQKNPTAFYLCASSQINSPLHFGNGTRLTVT.

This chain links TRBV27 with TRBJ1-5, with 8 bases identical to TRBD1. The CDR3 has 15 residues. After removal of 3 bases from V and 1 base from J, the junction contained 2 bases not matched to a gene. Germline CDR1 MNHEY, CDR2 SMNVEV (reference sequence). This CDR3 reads CASSFGQGSNQPQHF. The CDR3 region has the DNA TGTGCCAGCAGTTTTGGACAGGGAAGCAATCAGCCCCAGCATTTT.

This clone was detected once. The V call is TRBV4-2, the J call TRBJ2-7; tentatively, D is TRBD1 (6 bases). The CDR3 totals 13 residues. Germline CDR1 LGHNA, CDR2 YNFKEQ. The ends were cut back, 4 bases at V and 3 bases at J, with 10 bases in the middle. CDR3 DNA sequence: TGTGCCAGCAGCCGGGACATCAACTACGAGCAGTACTTC. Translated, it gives CASSRDINYEQYF.

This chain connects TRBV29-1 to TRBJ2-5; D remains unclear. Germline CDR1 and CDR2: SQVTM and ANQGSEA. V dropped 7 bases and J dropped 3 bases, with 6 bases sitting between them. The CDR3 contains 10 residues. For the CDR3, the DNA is TGCAGCGCCCAGGAAGAGACCCAGTACTTC. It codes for CSAQEETQYF.

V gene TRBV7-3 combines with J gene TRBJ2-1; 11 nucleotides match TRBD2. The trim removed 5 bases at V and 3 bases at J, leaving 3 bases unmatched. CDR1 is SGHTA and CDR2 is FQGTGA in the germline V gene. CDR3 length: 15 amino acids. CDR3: CASSPGTSGYNEQFF. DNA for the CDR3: TGTGCCAGCAGCCCAGGGACTAGCGGCTACAATGAGCAGTTCTTC.

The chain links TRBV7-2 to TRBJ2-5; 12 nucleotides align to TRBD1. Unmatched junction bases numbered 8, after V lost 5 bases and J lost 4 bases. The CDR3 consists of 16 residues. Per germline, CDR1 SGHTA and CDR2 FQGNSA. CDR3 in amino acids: CASSRGQGARGETQYF. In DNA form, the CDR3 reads TGTGCCAGCAGCAGGGGACAGGGGGCTCGAGGAGAGACCCAGTACTTC.

CDR3 nucleotide sequence: TGTGCCAGCAGCTTATTTACTAGCGGGGCCCAAGAGACCCAGTACTTC. Translated: CASSLFTSGAQETQYF. This chain links TRBV13 with TRBJ2-5; 10 nucleotides align to TRBD2. V trimming: 2 bases; J trimming: 1 base; junction bases outside the gene matches: 4. Germline CDR1 is PRHDT and CDR2 is FYEKMQ (reference sequence). CDR3 length: 16 amino acids.

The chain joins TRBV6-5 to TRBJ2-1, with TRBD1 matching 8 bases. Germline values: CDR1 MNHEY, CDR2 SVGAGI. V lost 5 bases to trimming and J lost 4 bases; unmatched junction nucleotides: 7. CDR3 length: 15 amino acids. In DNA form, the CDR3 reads TGTGCCAGCAGTCGATTCGGACAGGGATACAATGAGCAGTTCTTC. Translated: CASSRFGQGYNEQFF.

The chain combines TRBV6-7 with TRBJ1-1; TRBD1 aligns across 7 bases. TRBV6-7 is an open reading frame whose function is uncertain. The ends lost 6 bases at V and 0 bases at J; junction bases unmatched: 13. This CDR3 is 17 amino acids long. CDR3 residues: CASRTGKRGHMNTEAFF. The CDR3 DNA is TGTGCCAGCAGGACAGGGAAAAGAGGGCATATGAACACTGAAGCTTTCTTT.